This is a list of T cell receptor beta chains from one sample in a study of cytomegalovirus exposure and HLA in healthy donors. Only in-frame clones appear in the TCRdb table, and some are missing; sequencing was by immunoSEQ multiplex PCR. Among more than 65,000 clones listed, approximately 83% were seen once. Sequencing was carried out using PBMCs. The source is a man aged 40-55 years in good health and CMV-seronegative. Both conserved end residues are part of each CDR3. Each record gives: CDR3 DNA, CDR3 protein, V gene, clone size, D gene, J gene. The D gene is left open where the match is weak. Clone size is not always given. Where it is, it says once, few, many or a class for expanded clones.

TGTGCCAGCAGTTACCTGGGACAGGTCAGAGCTGAAGCTTTCTTT	CASSYLGQVRAEAFF	TRBV6-5	NA	TRBD1	TRBJ1-1
TGCGCCAGCAGCCAAGAAGTTTCCGCGGGACTATTCTACGAGCAGTACTTC	CASSQEVSAGLFYEQYF	TRBV4-1	NA	TRBD2	TRBJ2-7
TGTGCCAGCAGCTTATACCTAGCCTTGGGGAACACTGAAGCTTTCTTT	CASSLYLALGNTEAFF	TRBV7-8	NA	NA	TRBJ1-1
TGTGCCAGCAGTGAAGGGGAGACAGGGTATGGCTACACCTTC	CASSEGETGYGYTF	TRBV6-4	few	TRBD1	TRBJ1-2
TGTGCCAGCAGCTTAGTGCGTGGGACAGACCAAGAGACCCAGTACTTC	CASSLVRGTDQETQYF	TRBV7-2	NA	TRBD1	TRBJ2-5
TGCGCCAGCAGCCAAGTCGGCGGGGGGCAAGAGACCCAGTACTTC	CASSQVGGGQETQYF	TRBV4-3	once	TRBD2	TRBJ2-5
TGTGCCAGCAGCTTATGGGGTCAGAGGGACTATGGCTACACCTTC	CASSLWGQRDYGYTF	TRBV7-9	once	NA	TRBJ1-2
TGCGCCAGCAGCCACGCCTCGGGACAGCAAGAGACCCAGTACTTC	CASSHASGQQETQYF	TRBV4-3	NA	TRBD1	TRBJ2-5
TGTGCCAGCAGCTTAAGCGGGGCAGACGGGCTACTCTTC	CASSLSGADGLLF	TRBV11-3	NA	TRBD2	TRBJ2-1
TGTGCCAGCAGCTCGGCAGGCCCGAACACTGAAGCTTTCTTT	CASSSAGPNTEAFF	TRBV11-3	NA	NA	TRBJ1-1
TGCGCCAGCAGCTTTAACAGGGATACGCAGTATTTT	CASSFNRDTQYF	TRBV5-1	NA	NA	TRBJ2-3
TGTGCCAGTAGCCAGGGGGGGACAGGGGAGGAAAAAGGATCGTATGGCTACACCTTC	CASSQGGTGEEKGSYGYTF	TRBV19	NA	TRBD1	TRBJ1-2
TGCGCCAGCAGCCGAGGGACGGGACAGCGCACAGATACGCAGTATTTT	CASSRGTGQRTDTQYF	TRBV4-3	NA	TRBD1	TRBJ2-3
TGTGCCAGCAGCTCAACCTTGACAGGGTCCCAGCTCGGCGAGCAGTTCTTC	CASSSTLTGSQLGEQFF	TRBV5-5	few	TRBD1	TRBJ2-1
TGCGCCAGCGCGCCCAGGGGGGTAAATCAGCCCCAGCATTTT	CASAPRGVNQPQHF	TRBV4-3	NA	TRBD1	TRBJ1-5
TGTGCCAGCAGTGACCTCGGGGGCACAGATACGCAGTATTTT	CASSDLGGTDTQYF	TRBV6-4	NA	NA	TRBJ2-3
TGTGCCAGCAGCCTCATGGCGGGCCAAGAGACCCAGTACTTC	CASSLMAGQETQYF	TRBV5-5	few	NA	TRBJ2-5
TGTGCCAGCAGCTTGACAGTCCTCTCTGGAAACACCATATATTTT	CASSLTVLSGNTIYF	TRBV7-9	NA	NA	TRBJ1-3
TGTGCCACCAGCACAGGGGATGGTCTCTATGGCTACACCTTC	CATSTGDGLYGYTF	TRBV15	NA	NA	TRBJ1-2
TGTGCCAGCAGCTTAACCGCTCAAGCGGGGGGGAATGAGCAGTTCTTC	CASSLTAQAGGNEQFF	TRBV11-2	few	TRBD2	TRBJ2-1
TGCGCCAGCAGCCCCACCTCAGGGGGCTACACTGAAGCTTTCTTT	CASSPTSGGYTEAFF	TRBV5-1	many	TRBD1	TRBJ1-1
TGCGCCAGCAGTCCGGGGAAAGAGACCCAGTACTTC	CASSPGKETQYF	TRBV5-1	NA	NA	TRBJ2-5
TGTGCCAGCAGCCAAGTAAGGACTAGCGGGGCAGATGAGCAGTTCTTC	CASSQVRTSGADEQFF	TRBV4-2	few	TRBD2	TRBJ2-1
TGTGCCAGCAGCATCCCGGGACAGGAGACCTATGGCTACACCTTC	CASSIPGQETYGYTF	TRBV7-9	NA	TRBD1	TRBJ1-2
TGTGCCAGCAGCTTGACAAGCAATCAGCCCCAGCATTTT	CASSLTSNQPQHF	TRBV5-6	once	NA	TRBJ1-5
TGTGCCAGCAGTTTAAGGGGGGGACAGGGGTACCGCTACGAGCAGTACTTC	CASSLRGGQGYRYEQYF	TRBV27	NA	TRBD1	TRBJ2-7
TGCGCCAGCAGCGCCGGGACAGGCAACTACAATGAGCAGTTCTTC	CASSAGTGNYNEQFF	TRBV5-1	NA	TRBD1	TRBJ2-1
TGTGCCAGCAGTTACTCAAACAGCTATGGCTACACCTTC	CASSYSNSYGYTF	TRBV6-5	NA	NA	TRBJ1-2
TGCAGCGTTAACGGGGGGGACTATGGCTACACCTTC	CSVNGGDYGYTF	TRBV29-1	NA	NA	TRBJ1-2
TGTGCCAGCAGCTTACCGGGAACGAGCGGCTACACCTTC	CASSLPGTSGYTF	TRBV7-9	NA	NA	TRBJ1-2
TGTGCCAGCAGCTTAACAGGGGGATACACTGAAGCTTTCTTT	CASSLTGGYTEAFF	TRBV7-9	NA	TRBD1	TRBJ1-1
TGTGCCAGCAGCTTGGTGAGGGGGCGGGCTTTCTTT	CASSLVRGRAFF	TRBV5-6	few	TRBD1	TRBJ1-1